The 9 T cell receptor beta chains presented below share a single source sample, sequenced in a study of shared clonotypes between healthy human individuals (dated by TCRdb to the early 2020s). Libraries were constructed by the immunoSEQ multiplex PCR assay. TCRdb retrieved this table from immuneACCESS and kept in-frame rearrangements only. Not all clones are present; in checked studies, unresolved V genes account for under half, and no reason is known for the remainder. The sample has some 2.1 million clones on record, 93% of them singletons. Over 1.5% of the sample is held by the ten biggest clonotypes. For the CD8 naive samples, CD45RO-negative cells were positively selected for CCR7, yielding a CD45RA+CCR7+ population from which TemRA cells were excluded. The specimen sequenced was naive CD8+ T cells from PBMCs. The sample's cell subset or site label, decoded: CD45RA+CCR7+. These receptors originate from a man in his late teens or twenties in good health. Some clones in this sample may be carry-over from other donors' samples.

This rearrangement joins TRBV4-1 to TRBJ2-1; D ambiguous. Germline assignment: CDR1 MGHRA and CDR2 YSYEKL. CDR3 length equals 16 residues. The V end lost 0 bases, the J end lost 5 bases, and 14 bases lay between the germline ends. The CDR3: CASSQDALVNDNEQFF. CDR3 sequence (DNA): TGCGCCAGCAGCCAAGACGCACTCGTCAACGACAATGAGCAGTTCTTC.

This rearrangement joins TRBV7-3 to TRBJ2-3, with 7 bases fitting TRBD2. V lost 4 bases and J lost 0; bases outside the gene matches: 4. This CDR3 contains 15 residues. Germline CDR1 SGHTA, CDR2 FQGTGA. CDR3 nucleotides: TGTGCCAGCAGCTCTCTAGCGGCCAGCACAGATACGCAGTATTTT. Translated, it gives CASSSLAASTDTQYF.

This sequence joins TRBV11-2 and TRBJ1-1; D gene unclear. Germline V gene data show CDR1 as SGHAT and CDR2 as FQNNGV. This CDR3 is built from 13 residues. Trimming stripped 1 base from V and 5 bases from J, with 8 bases between. DNA for the CDR3: TGTGCCAGCAGCTTAGCCCCTCGGACTGAAGCTTTCTTT. Translation: CASSLAPRTEAFF.

The rearrangement joins TRBV7-9 to TRBJ2-2, with D possibly called TRBD1 or TRBD2 (5 bases each). The germline V gene has CDR1 SEHNR and CDR2 FQNEAQ (reference sequence). The CDR3 is made up of 14 amino acids. V was trimmed by 3 bases and J by 5 bases, leaving 10 bases between them. DNA of the CDR3: TGTGCCAGCAGCTTTAGGGGAGTGACCGGGGAGCTGTTTTTT. Its translation is CASSFRGVTGELFF.

The CDR3 here is CASSEATNWNTGELFF. The CDR3 DNA sequence: TGTGCCAGCAGTGAGGCTACGAATTGGAACACCGGGGAGCTGTTTTTT. The V call is TRBV2, the J call TRBJ2-2; no firm D call. The CDR3 sequence is 16 residues long. Trimming cost V 3 bases and J 1 base, with 12 bases left between them. Germline CDR1 is SNHLY and CDR2 is FYNNEI. Variable domain in full (rest from reference TRBV2 and TRBJ2-2): EPEVTQTPSHQVTQMGQEVILRCVPISNHLYFYWYRQILGQKVEFLVSFYNNEISEKSEIFDDQFSVERPDGSNFTLKIRSTKLEDSAMYFCASSEATNWNTGELFFGEGSRLTVL.

On this clone itself: The same CDR3 also results from other DNA sequences found in this sample. The chain couples TRBV6-6 to TRBJ2-7; unclear D gene. Trimming removed 0 bases from V and 0 bases from J, with 3 bases in between. The CDR3 has 13 residues. Germline CDR1 and CDR2: MNHNY and SVGAGI (reference sequence). The CDR3 here is CASSYSVSYEQYF. DNA for the CDR3: TGTGCCAGCAGTTACTCGGTCTCCTACGAGCAGTACTTC.

V usage is TRBV5-8 and J usage is TRBJ2-1, with TRBD2 identical over 11 bases. The CDR3 is 15 amino acids. J gave up 8 bases and V 4 bases, and 8 bases lay outside the gene matches. Germline V gene lookup returns CDR1 SGHTS and CDR2 YDEGEE. In nucleotides, the CDR3 is TGTGCCAGCAGCCCAGGACTAGCGGGTGGCTATGAGCAGTTCTTC. Translation gives CASSPGLAGGYEQFF.

This chain uses TRBV28 with TRBJ2-2; D not certain. The CDR3 is made up of 15 amino acids. V was trimmed by 1 base and J by 7 bases, leaving 13 bases between them. Germline V gene sequence: CDR1 MDHEN, CDR2 SYDVKM. The CDR3 loop reads CASSLYGQAGGELFF. CDR3 nucleotides: TGTGCCAGCAGTTTATATGGGCAAGCCGGCGGGGAGCTGTTTTTT. Variable domain in full (rest from reference TRBV28 and TRBJ2-2): DVKVTQSSRYLVKRTGEKVFLECVQDMDHENMFWYRQDPGLGLRLIYFSYDVKMKEKGDIPEGYSVSREKKERFSLILESASTNQTSMYLCASSLYGQAGGELFFGEGSRLTVL.

This chain connects TRBV19 to TRBJ2-1; TRBD2 matches at 7 bases. Germline assignment: CDR1 LNHDA and CDR2 SQIVND (reference sequence). V shed 1 base and J 4 bases; nucleotides not matched to a gene: 4. The CDR3 has 15 residues. CDR3: CASSIVSSGYNEQFF. For the CDR3, the DNA is TGTGCCAGTAGTATAGTGTCTAGCGGATACAATGAGCAGTTCTTC. Together with reference TRBV19 and TRBJ2-1, the CDR3 gives the full variable domain: DGGITQSPKYLFRKEGQNVTLSCEQNLNHDAMYWYRQDPGQGLRLIYYSQIVNDFQKGDIAEGYSVSREKKESFPLTVTSAQKNPTAFYLCASSIVSSGYNEQFFGPGTRLTVL.